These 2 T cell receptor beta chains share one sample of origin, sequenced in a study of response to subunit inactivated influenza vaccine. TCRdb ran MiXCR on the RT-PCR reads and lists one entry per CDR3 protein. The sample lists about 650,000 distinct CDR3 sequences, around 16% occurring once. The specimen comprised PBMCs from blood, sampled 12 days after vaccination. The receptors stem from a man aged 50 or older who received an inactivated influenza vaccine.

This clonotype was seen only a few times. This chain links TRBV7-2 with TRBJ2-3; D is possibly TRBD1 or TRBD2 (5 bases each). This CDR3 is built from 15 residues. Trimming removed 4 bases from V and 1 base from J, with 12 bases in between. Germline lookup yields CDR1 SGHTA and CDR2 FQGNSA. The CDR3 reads CASSYTGPGTDTQYF. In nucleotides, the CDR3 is TGTGCCAGCAGCTACACGGGGCCAGGCACAGATACGCAGTATTTT.

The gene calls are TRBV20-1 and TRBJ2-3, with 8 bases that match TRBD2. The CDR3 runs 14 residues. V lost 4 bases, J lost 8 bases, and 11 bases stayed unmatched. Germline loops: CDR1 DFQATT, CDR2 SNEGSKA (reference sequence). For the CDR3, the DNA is TGCAGTGCTACCGAAGTAGCGGGGTGGGGTACGCAGTATTTT. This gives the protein CSATEVAGWGTQYF.